This record concerns one T cell receptor (beta chain) sequence. Its antigen is not yet known. No clone much larger than this one lies a single base away; base qualities are absent. The CDR3 regions of human TCRbeta chains were subjected to immunosequencing. Processing in the source paper ran as follows. TCRs in the repertoires were matched against a reference library of SARS-CoV-2-specific TCRs that had been generated with the MIRA antigen-specificity platform. Breadth meant the fraction of unique TCRs that were SARS-CoV-2-associated, whereas depth meant the fraction of total T cells that were SARS-CoV-2-associated. Each spike-specific TCR was assigned to its reactive spike region and to a CD4 or CD8 class using the MIRA data. Log10-transformed breadth and depth values were compared by one-way ANOVA with Sidak's multiple comparisons tests. TCRdb carries this immuneACCESS record with in-frame sequences only. Its versions omit some clonotypes, under half of them owing to an unresolved V gene in the studies checked, with the rest unexplained. The D gene and trimming were derived from the DNA, and the V and J assignments and clone size from that table. This sample holds 110,000 to 150,000 clones; under 95% were observed only once. Of the sample, 3.1% is held by the ten largest clones.

The entry originates in a study of T cell responses to AZD1222 COVID-19 vaccine (dated by TCRdb to the early 2020s). Broadly, across the study: Because spike-specific TCR depth and breadth did not differ between the two schedules, AZD1222 recipients who got a second dose at roughly 4 weeks were pooled with those who got a second dose at roughly 12 weeks. A total of under 250 trial participants underwent TCR sequencing, of whom about 210 had received two doses of AZD1222 and around 25 had received two doses of the MenACWY control vaccine. Trial participants were enrolled by age into subgroups of 18-55, 56-69 and 70-plus years, and roughly 160, 29 and 62 TCR-sequenced participants, respectively, were included in these subgroups.

CDR3 length: 16 amino acids, cysteine to phenylalanine. Only the CDR3 DNA is retained, 48 bases long and in frame from the first base. The germline V gene (reference sequence) yields SSHAT for CDR1 and FNYEAQ for CDR2. V lost 5 bases and J lost 7 bases; the stretch between them is 20 bases long. The paper as a whole reports these results and caveats: In the small 56-69-year group, the increase in depth fell short of significance, most likely because of low power. Because no samples from the day 14 peak response were available, repertoires could be characterized only after the peak T cell response. Participants were mostly white British, with more females than males. The authors suggested clonal diversity may have been underestimated. Reportedly, almost half of the unique spike-specific TCRs recognized epitopes lying outside the regions that are mutated in the B.1.351 and B.1.1.7 variants. Only five or six AZD1222 recipients were SARS-CoV-2 seropositive at baseline, limiting conclusions about previously exposed vaccinees. After two AZD1222 doses, both the breadth and the depth of spike-specific TCRs were significantly higher than at day 0 and than in MenACWY recipients. Vaccine-associated CD4 TCRs spanned the whole spike protein, with dominant responses in regions 160-218 and 743-854.

This specimen's time point label, per the study, means: baseline before first vaccination. The vaccinee samples were drawn from two UK trials, COV001 and COV002, one of which was a single-blind randomized controlled phase 2/3 trial testing AZD1222 (ChAdOx1 nCoV-19) in healthy adults. For TCRbeta chain sequencing, PBMC samples were collected from trial participants at day 0 and at day 28 after the second dose. Sample: peripheral blood, taken on day 0 of AZD1222 vaccination. This sequence uses TRBV7-7 and TRBJ2-2; the D gene is perhaps TRBD2, from 6 matching bases. The TCR comes from an adult in good health. The CDR3 region: CASSHKFLASGGELFF. The sequenced DNA: TGTGCCAGCAGCCATAAATTTCTAGCGTCGGGCGGGGAGCTGTTTTTT.